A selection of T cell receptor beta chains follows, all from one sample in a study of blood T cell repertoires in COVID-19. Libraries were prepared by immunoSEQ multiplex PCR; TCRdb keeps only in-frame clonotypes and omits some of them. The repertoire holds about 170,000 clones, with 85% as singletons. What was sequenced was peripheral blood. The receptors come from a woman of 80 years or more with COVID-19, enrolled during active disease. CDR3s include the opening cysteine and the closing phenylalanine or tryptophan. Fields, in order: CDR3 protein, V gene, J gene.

CDR3aa: CASSGGQGASFREQFF
v_gene: TRBV5-4
j_gene: TRBJ2-1

CDR3aa: CASSRTSGSSYNEQFF
v_gene: TRBV19
j_gene: TRBJ2-1

CDR3aa: CSVVGTSGRTEQFF
v_gene: TRBV29-1
j_gene: TRBJ2-1

CDR3aa: CASRRDYGTGGTEAFF
v_gene: TRBV5-1
j_gene: TRBJ1-1

CDR3aa: CASSIPRQGVNQPQHF
v_gene: TRBV19
j_gene: TRBJ1-5

CDR3aa: CASSLEWDRATYEQYF
v_gene: TRBV5-1
j_gene: TRBJ2-7

CDR3aa: CASSPRTSGGARQETQYF
v_gene: TRBV18
j_gene: TRBJ2-5

CDR3aa: CASSLDRLNTEAFF
v_gene: TRBV7-3
j_gene: TRBJ1-1

CDR3aa: CASGPTSGGYEQFF
v_gene: TRBV7-2
j_gene: TRBJ2-1

CDR3aa: CASRTTGSSYEQYF
v_gene: TRBV2
j_gene: TRBJ2-7

CDR3aa: CASSTGFEKLFF
v_gene: TRBV12-3/TRBV12-4
j_gene: TRBJ1-4

CDR3aa: CASSLGGTSSPLHF
v_gene: TRBV7-3
j_gene: TRBJ1-6

CDR3aa: CASSFGGRGGIEQYF
v_gene: TRBV27
j_gene: TRBJ2-7

CDR3aa: CASSQNRLARRDTQYF
v_gene: TRBV6-2/TRBV6-3
j_gene: TRBJ2-3

CDR3aa: CASSELGTPEQFF
v_gene: TRBV10-1
j_gene: TRBJ2-1

CDR3aa: CASSVGGQSNQPQHF
v_gene: TRBV9
j_gene: TRBJ1-5

CDR3aa: CASSPNRGNLNTEAFF
v_gene: TRBV18
j_gene: TRBJ1-1

CDR3aa: CASSFEGWTGLQPQHF
v_gene: TRBV7-8
j_gene: TRBJ1-5

CDR3aa: CASSENRGSQPQHF
v_gene: TRBV5-4
j_gene: TRBJ1-5

CDR3aa: CASSLARETQYF
v_gene: TRBV12-3/TRBV12-4
j_gene: TRBJ2-5

CDR3aa: CASSPGLAFNTDTQYF
v_gene: TRBV7-9
j_gene: TRBJ2-3

CDR3aa: CASSGQGREKLFF
v_gene: TRBV28
j_gene: TRBJ1-4

CDR3aa: CASSSQGEDTQYF
v_gene: TRBV7-3
j_gene: TRBJ2-3

CDR3aa: CASSESAPSYEQYF
v_gene: TRBV10-1
j_gene: TRBJ2-7

CDR3aa: CASSEAGQGTSGPRETQYF
v_gene: TRBV6-1
j_gene: TRBJ2-5

CDR3aa: CASSLSGAVSYEQYF
v_gene: TRBV28
j_gene: TRBJ2-7

CDR3aa: CASSQDPGRAEQYF
v_gene: TRBV3-1/TRBV3-2
j_gene: TRBJ2-7

CDR3aa: CASSSTGYGYTF
v_gene: TRBV5-4
j_gene: TRBJ1-2

CDR3aa: CASTPQQGNYGYTF
v_gene: TRBV5-1
j_gene: TRBJ1-2

CDR3aa: CASSPDGQAYGYTF
v_gene: TRBV7-9
j_gene: TRBJ1-2

CDR3aa: CASSKYGTVDQPQHF
v_gene: TRBV2
j_gene: TRBJ1-5

CDR3aa: CASKGQSTDTQYF
v_gene: TRBV19
j_gene: TRBJ2-3

CDR3aa: CAAQYQETQYF
v_gene: TRBV5-4
j_gene: TRBJ2-5

CDR3aa: CATSDRNTEAFF
v_gene: TRBV24-1
j_gene: TRBJ1-1

CDR3aa: CASSGGLLETQYF
v_gene: TRBV19
j_gene: TRBJ2-5

CDR3aa: CASSRDRENTEAFF
v_gene: TRBV6-5
j_gene: TRBJ1-1

CDR3aa: CASSIVGGRTYEQYF
v_gene: TRBV19
j_gene: TRBJ2-7

CDR3aa: CASSRTRGTGELFF
v_gene: TRBV11-3
j_gene: TRBJ2-2

CDR3aa: CASTTSVGGDTQYF
v_gene: TRBV5-4
j_gene: TRBJ2-3

CDR3aa: CASTPTGYEQFF
v_gene: TRBV2
j_gene: TRBJ2-1

CDR3aa: CASSPGQYNSPLHF
v_gene: TRBV4-1
j_gene: TRBJ1-6